This T cell receptor beta chain was captured by sequencing in a study of CD4+ T cells in melanoma. Findings and caveats of the study: CD8+ T cell, macrophage and B cell function reportedly correlated with neoantigen-specific CD4+ T cells. Reportedly, melanoma neoantigen-specific CD4+ T cells showed varied differentiation states.

Of note for this clone: No antigen is known for it.

Repertoires were generated with immunoSEQ multiplex PCR, while TCRdb's copy carries only in-frame clones and drops some. There are about 140,000 clones in the sample; about nine tenths occur only once, and 1.5% to 1.9% lies in the top ten. The J segment lost 3 bases and the V segment lost 1 base, leaving 7 bases of the junction unmatched. The CDR3 spans 18 residues. The V gene's germline CDR1 is KGHSH and CDR2 LQKENI. The origin of this receptor is a human donor with melanoma. The chain couples TRBV18 to TRBJ2-3; 13 bases line up with TRBD2. The CDR3 nucleotides are TGTGCCAGCTCACCACTTCCAAAGACTAGCGGGGGGACAGATACGCAGTATTTT. Its protein product is CASSPLPKTSGGTDTQYF.